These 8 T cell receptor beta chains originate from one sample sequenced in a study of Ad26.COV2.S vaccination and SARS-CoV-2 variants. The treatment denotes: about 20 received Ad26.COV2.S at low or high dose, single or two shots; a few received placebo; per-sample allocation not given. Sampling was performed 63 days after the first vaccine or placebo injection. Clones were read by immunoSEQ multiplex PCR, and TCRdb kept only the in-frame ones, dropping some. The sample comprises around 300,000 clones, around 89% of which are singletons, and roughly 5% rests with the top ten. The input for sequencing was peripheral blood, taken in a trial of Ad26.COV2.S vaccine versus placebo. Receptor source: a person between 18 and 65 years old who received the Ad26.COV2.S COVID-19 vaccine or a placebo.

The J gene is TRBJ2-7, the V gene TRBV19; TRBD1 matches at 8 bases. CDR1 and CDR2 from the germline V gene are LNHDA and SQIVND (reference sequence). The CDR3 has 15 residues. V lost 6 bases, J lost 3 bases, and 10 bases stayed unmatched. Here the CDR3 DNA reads TGTGCCAGTAGACGGAGCGGACAGGGCCGCTACGAGCAGTACTTC. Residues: CASRRSGQGRYEQYF.

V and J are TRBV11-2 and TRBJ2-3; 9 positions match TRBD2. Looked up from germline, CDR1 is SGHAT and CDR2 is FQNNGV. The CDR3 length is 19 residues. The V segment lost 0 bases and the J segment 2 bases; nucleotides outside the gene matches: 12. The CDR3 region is CASSLDKRASGTHTDTQYF. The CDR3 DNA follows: TGTGCCAGCAGCTTAGATAAAAGGGCTAGCGGGACGCACACAGATACGCAGTATTTT.

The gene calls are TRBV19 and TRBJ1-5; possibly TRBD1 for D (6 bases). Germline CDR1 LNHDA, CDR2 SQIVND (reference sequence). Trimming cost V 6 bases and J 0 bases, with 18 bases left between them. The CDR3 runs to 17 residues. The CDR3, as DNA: TGTGCCAGTAGCCGTCTAGGGGGGGTTTATAGCAATCAGCCCCAGCATTTT. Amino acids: CASSRLGGVYSNQPQHF.

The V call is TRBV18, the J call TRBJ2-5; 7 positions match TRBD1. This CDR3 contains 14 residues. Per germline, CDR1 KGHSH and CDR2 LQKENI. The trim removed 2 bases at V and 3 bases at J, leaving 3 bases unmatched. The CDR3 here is CASSPRTGKETQYF. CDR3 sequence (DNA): TGTGCCAGCTCACCAAGGACAGGAAAAGAGACCCAGTACTTC. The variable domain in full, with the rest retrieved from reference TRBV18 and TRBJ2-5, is NAGVMQNPRHLVRRRGQEARLRCSPMKGHSHVYWYRQLPEEGLKFMVYLQKENIIDESGMPKERFSAEFPKEGPSILRIQQVVRGDSAAYFCASSPRTGKETQYFGPGTRLLVL.

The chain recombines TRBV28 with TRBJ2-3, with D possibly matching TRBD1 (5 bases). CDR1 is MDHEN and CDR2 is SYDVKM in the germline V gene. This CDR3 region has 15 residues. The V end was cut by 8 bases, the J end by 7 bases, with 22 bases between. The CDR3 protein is CASARGGEVRHTQYF. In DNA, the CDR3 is TGTGCCAGCGCTAGGGGTGGAGAAGTTCGACATACGCAGTATTTT.

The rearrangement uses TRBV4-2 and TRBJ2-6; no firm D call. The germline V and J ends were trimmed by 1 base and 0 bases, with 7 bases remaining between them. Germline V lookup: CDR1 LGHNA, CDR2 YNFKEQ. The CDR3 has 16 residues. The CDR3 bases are TGTGCCAGCAGCCAAGGGGCGGACTCTGGGGCCAACGTCCTGACTTTC. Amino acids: CASSQGADSGANVLTF.

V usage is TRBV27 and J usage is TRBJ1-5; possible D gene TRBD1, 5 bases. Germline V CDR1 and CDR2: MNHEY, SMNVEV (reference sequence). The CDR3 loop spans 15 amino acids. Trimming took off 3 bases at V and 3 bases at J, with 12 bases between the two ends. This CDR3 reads CASSFRGAFNQPQHF. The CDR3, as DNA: TGTGCCAGCAGTTTTCGAGGGGCGTTCAATCAGCCCCAGCATTTT.

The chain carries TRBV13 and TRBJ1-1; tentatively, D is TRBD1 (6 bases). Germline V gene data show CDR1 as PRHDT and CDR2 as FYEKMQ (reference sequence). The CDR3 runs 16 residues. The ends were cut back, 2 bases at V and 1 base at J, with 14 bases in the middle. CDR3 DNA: TGTGCCAGCAGCTTAAACTTGGACAGAAAGAACACTGAAGCTTTCTTT. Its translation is CASSLNLDRKNTEAFF.